This TCR beta chain originates from a study of T cells in narcolepsy. Data came from immunoSEQ multiplex PCR; TCRdb stores just in-frame clones and leaves some out. The data contain around 34,000 clones, roughly 79% of them singletons. Germline V gene data show CDR1 as SGDLS and CDR2 as YYNGEE. The CDR3 is made up of 14 amino acids. V lost 0 bases and J 6 bases, leaving 12 bases between the germline ends. The chain employs TRBV9 and TRBJ1-1, with unresolved D. This receptor was obtained from a human donor in good health. What was sequenced was memory (CD45RA-) CD4+ T cells from blood. As DNA, the CDR3 is TGTGCCAGCAGCGTAGTTTGGGGATCACCTGAAGCTTTCTTT. Protein product: CASSVVWGSPEAFF.